This T cell receptor (beta chain) derives from a study of OX40 agonist ivuxolimab in advanced cancers. Study background: Administration of intravenous ivuxolimab to patients occurred every 2 weeks at 0.01 to 10 mg/kg. The dose-escalation cohort had hepatocellular carcinoma, melanoma, renal cell or head and neck cancer.

With regard to this clone: Its antigen is still unknown.

The CDR3 length is 14 residues. The V gene's germline CDR1 is SGHVS and CDR2 FQNEAQ. Deletions cut 2 bases from V and 3 bases from J, with 9 bases between. Profiled with immunoSEQ multiplex PCR; TCRdb holds only in-frame clones, not every one. Among 20,000 to 25,000 clones, 80% to 90% were seen once, and the ten largest hold 14%. General study points: People who partly responded at 0.1-3.0 mg/kg had some of the least clonal expansion seen. The antigens recognized by the expanded peripheral T cells, that is their antigen specificity, were not determined.

The source is an adult with an advanced solid tumor such as melanoma, head and neck, liver or kidney cancer. This chain joins TRBV7-8 and TRBJ2-3, with a tentative D call TRBD2 (5 bases). The source material was CD4+ or CD8+ T cells sorted from blood, sampled in a trial of the OX40 agonist ivuxolimab. The CDR3 loop is CASSLFGVTDTQYF. CDR3 DNA: TGTGCCAGCAGCTTATTCGGGGTAACAGATACGCAGTATTTT.